A single sample is the source of the 31 T cell receptor beta chains below, sequenced in a study of glioma-infiltrating T cells (dated by TCRdb to about 2016). For sequencing, an Illumina MiSeq was employed. The iRepertoire nested amplicon-rescue multiplex PCR (arm-PCR) platform was used to amplify TCR alpha and beta CDR3 regions from RNA. TCRdb passed the public sequencing reads through fastp at Q25 and MiXCR, retaining productive beta sequences. Entries that share a CDR3 protein sequence are merged under the most common genes and DNA. The sample table lists tens of thousands of distinct CDR3 sequences, around 40% of them with a count of one. Roughly two fifths of the sample comes from the top ten. Sequences were obtained from glioma tissue, nonneoplastic brain tissue, or PBMCs (not recorded which). Receptors originate from a human donor with low-grade glioma or glioblastoma, undergoing nonglioma brain surgery, or in good health (not recorded which).

In regard to this clonotype: Relative to the germline gene, one junction end is altered; a read error may explain this. V and J are TRBV28 and TRBJ2-7, with 10 positions matching TRBD1. This CDR3 is 17 amino acids long. Germline CDR1 and CDR2: MDHEN and SYDVKM. The CDR3 bases are TGTGCCGGCAGCCCGGGACAGGGGCGACTCCACTCCTACGAGCAGAACTTC. This encodes CAGSPGQGRLHSYEQNF. The whole variable domain, remainder taken from reference TRBV28 and TRBJ2-7, is DVKVTQSSRYLVKRTGEKVFLECVQDMDHENMFWYRQDPGLGLRLIYFSYDVKMKEKGDIPEGYSVSREKKERFSLILESASTNQTSMYLCAGSPGQGRLHSYEQNFGPGTRLTVT.

A remark on this clonotype: An end of the junction does not agree with germline; a read error may underlie this. V usage is TRBV4-1 and J usage is TRBJ2-3; D gene uncertain. CDR1 is MGHRA and CDR2 is YSYEKL in the germline V gene. There are 15 residues in the CDR3. CDR3 in DNA: TGCGCCAGCAGCTTAAGGCGCCCGACGGCAGATGCGCAGTATTTT. This encodes CASSLRRPTADAQYF.

This clonotype came up many times. The chain links TRBV29-1 to TRBJ2-3, with a possible D match to TRBD2 (5 bases). Germline assignment: CDR1 SQVTM and CDR2 ANQGSEA. V was clipped by 4 bases and J by 7 bases, with 9 bases between them. CDR3 size: 11 residues. CDR3 loop: CSVAAGNTQYF. In nucleotides, the CDR3 is TGCAGCGTTGCTGCGGGTAATACGCAGTATTTT.

This clonotype was detected many times. The chain uses TRBV29-1 and TRBJ1-1; the match to TRBD1 covers 11 bases. From germline, CDR1 is SQVTM and CDR2 ANQGSEA. The ends lost 5 bases at V and 4 bases at J; junction bases unmatched: 6. The CDR3 has 14 amino acids. CDR3 sequence: CSVTKGTGGTEAFF. The CDR3 DNA is TGCAGCGTTACGAAGGGGACAGGGGGCACTGAAGCTTTCTTT.

This clonotype showed up many times. CDR3: CSARPGPETQYF. The CDR3 DNA follows: TGCAGTGCTAGACCCGGGCCAGAGACCCAGTACTTC. J is TRBJ2-5 and V is TRBV20-1; D gene uncertain. The germline V and J ends were trimmed by 2 bases and 4 bases, with 8 bases remaining between them. This CDR3 has 12 residues. The germline gives CDR1 DFQATT, CDR2 SNEGSKA (reference sequence).

Of note for this clonotype: This may arise from a read error, as a much more abundant clone is one base away. This chain connects TRBV5-5 to TRBJ2-4, with no clear D. Germline CDR1 reads SGHKS; CDR2 reads YYEKEE (reference sequence). Trimming cost V 0 bases and J 0 bases, with 10 bases left between them. The CDR3 is made up of 16 amino acids. The chain's CDR3 is CASSLAPGVAKNIQYF. In nucleotides, the CDR3 is TGTGCCAGCAGCTTGGCGCCAGGAGTAGCCAAAAACATTCAGTACTTC.

Remarks on this clonotype: With a much larger clone just one base away, this may be a read error. CDR3: CASIIGRAQGTDTQYF. In nucleotides, the CDR3 is TGTGCCAGTATTATAGGTCGGGCCCAGGGCACAGATACGCAGTATTTT. The rearrangement uses TRBV19 and TRBJ2-3; D gene uncertain. Germline-derived CDR1 and CDR2 are LNHDA and SQIVND (reference sequence). The CDR3 extends over 16 amino acids.

In this sample, this clonotype turned up many times. This chain's CDR3 is CASSSRQGRYNEQFF. In DNA, the CDR3 is TGTGCCAGCAGTTCCCGACAGGGACGGTACAATGAGCAGTTCTTC. This chain connects TRBV28 to TRBJ2-1, with 7 positions matching TRBD1. CDR1 and CDR2 (germline): MDHEN, SYDVKM. The V gene end was trimmed by 4 bases and the J gene end by 4 bases; junction bases not matched to a gene: 7. CDR3 length: 15 amino acids.

This clonotype was detected a few times. The chain couples TRBV29-1 to TRBJ2-7; D is unclear. The CDR3 covers 12 residues. Trimming removed 6 bases at V and 7 bases at J, with 16 bases between. Germline CDR1 is SQVTM and CDR2 is ANQGSEA. Written as DNA, the CDR3 is TGCAGCGTCCGAAAAGAAAATAAGGAGCAGTACTTC. It specifies CSVRKENKEQYF.

This clonotype was observed many times. The CDR3 here is CASSQDPSRDNEQFF. The DNA for the CDR3 is TGTGCCAGCAGTCAGGACCCCTCGAGGGACAATGAGCAGTTCTTC. This chain uses TRBV6-1 with TRBJ2-1; possible D gene TRBD2, 5 bases. In germline, CDR1 is MNHNS, CDR2 SASEGT. Trimming stripped 5 bases from V and 5 bases from J, with 16 bases between. The CDR3 is made up of 15 amino acids.

In regard to this clonotype: A much larger clone differs by one base, so this may be a read error. The chain is built from TRBV5-4 and TRBJ1-4, with a weak D call TRBD1 (6 bases). The CDR3 sequence is 13 residues long. CDR1 is SGHNT and CDR2 is YYREEE in the germline V gene (reference sequence). CDR3 bases: TGTGCCAGCAGCTCCCGACAGGATGAAGAACTGTTTTTT. It codes for CASSSRQDEELFF.

This clonotype came up many times. The chain joins TRBV7-9 to TRBJ2-1, with TRBD2 matching 11 bases. Germline CDR1 and CDR2: SEHNR and FQNEAQ (reference sequence). V lost 2 bases to trimming and J lost 6 bases; unmatched junction nucleotides: 3. CDR3 length: 15 residues. CDR3 bases: TGTGCCAGCAGCTTAACTAGCGGGGGACCCAATGAGCAGTTCTTC. Its protein is CASSLTSGGPNEQFF.

The chain carries TRBV2 and TRBJ1-6; D perhaps matches TRBD1 (6 bases). Trimming shortened V by 9 bases and J by 8 bases, and 14 bases separated the two germline ends. The CDR3 is made up of 13 amino acids. Germline V gene sequence: CDR1 SNHLY, CDR2 FYNNEI. The CDR3 sequence: CARRAGQYSPLHF. The CDR3 DNA sequence: TGTGCCAGAAGGGCGGGACAATATTCACCCCTCCACTTT.

In its sample, this clonotype was seen many times. J is TRBJ1-3 and V is TRBV28; D unclear. The germline CDR1 and CDR2 sequences are MDHEN and SYDVKM. The V gene lost 8 bases and the J gene lost 2 bases, with 13 bases spanning the gap. This CDR3 has 14 residues. CDR3 amino acids: CASGLSTAGNTIYF. CDR3 DNA: TGTGCCAGCGGCCTAAGTACGGCTGGAAACACCATATATTTT. The full variable domain, with the rest looked up from reference TRBV28 and TRBJ1-3, is DVKVTQSSRYLVKRTGEKVFLECVQDMDHENMFWYRQDPGLGLRLIYFSYDVKMKEKGDIPEGYSVSREKKERFSLILESASTNQTSMYLCASGLSTAGNTIYFGEGSWLTVV.

As for this clonotype: A much larger clone lies one base from this, so it may be a read error. The chain has TRBV7-8 and TRBJ2-3; D is possibly TRBD2 (6 bases). The CDR3 has 14 amino acids. Germline assignment: CDR1 SGHVS and CDR2 FQNEAQ. The DNA of the CDR3 is TGTGCCAGCGGCTTCCCGGGGGTGGCAGATACGCAGTATTTT. As protein: CASGFPGVADTQYF.

This clonotype was seen a single time. This sequence joins TRBV20-1 and TRBJ2-1, with D possibly matching TRBD2 (5 bases). The CDR3 is 15 residues long. In germline, CDR1 is DFQATT, CDR2 SNEGSKA (reference sequence). V dropped 5 bases and J dropped 3 bases, with 17 bases sitting between them. CDR3 residues: CSAPMTPGCYNEQFF. For the CDR3, the DNA is TGCAGTGCTCCAATGACCCCGGGGTGCTACAATGAGCAGTTCTTC.

This clonotype has only one observation. With a much larger clone just one base away, this may be a read error. The chain combines TRBV5-1 with TRBJ2-7; D unclear. This CDR3 has 15 amino acids. In germline, CDR1 is SGHRS, CDR2 YFSETQ. The V end was cut by 5 bases, the J end by 1 base, with 16 bases between. The CDR3 sequence: CASRMIPGTSYEQYF. DNA for the CDR3: TGCGCCAGCAGAATGATTCCCGGTACATCCTACGAGCAGTACTTC.

This clonotype was seen many times. The CDR3, as DNA: TGCGCCAGCAGCCCGGGACAGCTAATCACCCATTCCGAGCAGTACTTC. Amino acid sequence: CASSPGQLITHSEQYF. This sequence joins TRBV5-1 and TRBJ2-7; 7 bases fit TRBD1. The CDR3 sequence is 16 residues long. The germline V gene encodes CDR1 SGHRS and CDR2 YFSETQ. Trimming at V came to 4 bases and at J to 6 bases, leaving 16 bases not matched to a gene. The full variable domain, its missing parts supplied by reference TRBV5-1 and TRBJ2-7, is KAGVTQTPRYLIKTRGQQVTLSCSPISGHRSVSWYQQTPGQGLQFLFEYFSETQRNKGNFPGRFSGRQFSNSRSEMNVSTLELGDSALYLCASSPGQLITHSEQYFGPGTRLTVT.

The chain links TRBV28 to TRBJ2-3; D is possibly TRBD1 (5 bases). Germline CDR1 reads MDHEN; CDR2 reads SYDVKM. CDR3 length equals 16 residues. V dropped 3 bases and J dropped 1 base, with 14 bases sitting between them. The CDR3 coding sequence is TGTGCCAGCAGTTTCCCGGCAGGGTGGGGCACAGATACGCAGTATTTT. It encodes CASSFPAGWGTDTQYF.

V and J are TRBV6-2 or TRBV6-3 and TRBJ2-3; TRBD1 agrees at 8 bases. J lost 6 bases, V lost 5 bases, and 7 bases had no gene match. This CDR3 spans 14 amino acids. CDR1 and CDR2 (germline): MNHEY, SVGEGT. The CDR3 DNA sequence: TGTGCCAGCAGTAATCCAGGGGGCGCGGATACGCAGTATTTT. As protein: CASSNPGGADTQYF.

For this clonotype: It may be a read error: a sequence one base away is much more abundant. The J gene is TRBJ2-7, the V gene TRBV2; D gene ambiguous. V gave up 7 bases and J gave up 3 bases, with 10 bases separating them. In germline, CDR1 is SNHLY, CDR2 FYNNEI. CDR3 length: 12 amino acids. CDR3 region: CASKGGNYEQYF. The CDR3 coding sequence is TGTGCCAGCAAAGGCGGAAACTACGAGCAGTACTTC.

J is TRBJ2-7 and V is TRBV6-5; a possible D gene is TRBD1 (6 bases). The CDR3 spans 13 residues. The V end lost 7 bases, the J end lost 8 bases, and 18 bases lay between the germline ends. The germline CDR1 and CDR2 sequences are MNHEY and SVGAGI. The CDR3 sequence: CASTGTQTHQQYF. For the CDR3, the DNA is TGTGCCAGCACCGGGACACAAACCCACCAGCAGTACTTC.

This clonotype has ten or more counts. V is TRBV3-1 and J is TRBJ2-7; D perhaps matches TRBD1 (6 bases). V lost 3 bases and J lost 0, with 15 bases in between. The CDR3 loop spans 16 amino acids. CDR1 LGHDT and CDR2 YNNKEL come from the germline V gene (reference sequence). The CDR3 sequence is CASSHSGQWSSYEQYF. The CDR3 nucleotides are TGTGCCAGCAGCCATTCCGGACAGTGGAGCTCCTACGAGCAGTACTTC.

This clonotype was recorded many times. V is TRBV20-1 and J is TRBJ2-1; 12 bases line up with TRBD2. Germline-derived CDR1 and CDR2 are DFQATT and SNEGSKA (reference sequence). V was pared by 3 bases and J by 1 base, with 16 bases of the junction left unmatched. This CDR3 has 20 amino acids. The CDR3 sequence is CSASTMGTSGQYYSYNEQFF. CDR3 DNA sequence: TGCAGTGCTAGTACTATGGGGACTAGCGGGCAATATTATTCCTACAATGAGCAGTTCTTC.

This clonotype came up many times. The DNA for the CDR3 is TGTGCCAGTAGTATAGAGCTACTGACAGGGTACAATGAGCAGTTCTTC. It yields the protein CASSIELLTGYNEQFF. This chain uses TRBV19 with TRBJ2-1; 7 bases are shared with TRBD1. This CDR3 is built from 16 residues. Germline lookup yields CDR1 LNHDA and CDR2 SQIVND (reference sequence). With V trimmed by 0 bases and J by 4 bases, 6 bases remained unmatched.

Details on this clonotype: A much larger clone differs from this one at a single base, so this may be a read error. The chain couples TRBV7-3 to TRBJ2-1; D unresolved. V was pared by 5 bases and J by 7 bases, with 15 bases between. Germline loops: CDR1 SGHTA, CDR2 FQGTGA. CDR3 length equals 14 residues. CDR3 in amino acids: CASSPTRWGNEQFF. CDR3 bases: TGTGCCAGCAGCCCTACTCGTTGGGGTAATGAGCAGTTCTTC. The entire variable domain, with the rest obtained from reference TRBV7-3 and TRBJ2-1, is as follows: GAGVSQTPSNKVTEKGKYVELRCDPISGHTALYWYRQSLGQGPEFLIYFQGTGAADDSGLPNDRFFAVRPEGSVSTLKIQRTERGDSAVYLCASSPTRWGNEQFFGPGTRLTVL.

This clonotype appeared a single time. One junction end does not reproduce the germline sequence, and a read error may be involved. The chain joins TRBV4-2 to TRBJ2-5; possibly TRBD1 or TRBD2 for D (6 bases each). CDR1 LGHNA and CDR2 YNFKEQ come from the germline V gene. The CDR3 runs to 15 residues. This CDR3 reads CVSSLIGGGGETKYF. The CDR3 DNA sequence: TGTGTCAGCAGCTTAATAGGAGGAGGGGGAGAGACCAAGTACTTC.

This clonotype showed up many times. The chain is built from TRBV24-1 and TRBJ2-5; the match to TRBD1 covers 7 bases. The CDR3 contains 15 residues. J lost 3 bases, V lost 4 bases, and 7 bases had no gene match. Germline CDR1 KGHDR, CDR2 SFDVKD. CDR3 in DNA: TGTGCCACCAGTGAACGACAGGGATTCGAAGAGACCCAGTACTTC. It translates to CATSERQGFEETQYF.

This chain links TRBV6-2 or TRBV6-3 with TRBJ2-7, with D unresolved. V was cut by 9 bases and J by 3 bases, with 15 bases left in between. Germline-derived CDR1 and CDR2 are MNHEY and SVGEGT. The CDR3 has 13 amino acids. CDR3: CASAQQKDYEQYF. CDR3 nucleotide sequence: TGTGCCAGTGCACAACAGAAAGACTACGAGCAGTACTTC.

In this sample, this clonotype turned up many times. The V and J genes are TRBV12-3 or TRBV12-4 and TRBJ2-3; 10 positions match TRBD2. The CDR3 totals 15 residues. V lost 4 bases to trimming and J lost 6 bases; unmatched junction nucleotides: 7. DNA for the CDR3: TGTGCCAGCAGTTATACGAGCGGGAGGGTTGATACGCAGTATTTT. Amino acid sequence: CASSYTSGRVDTQYF.

This clonotype was counted only a few times. The CDR3 coding sequence is TGTGCCAGCAGCCAAGGGTTGTATTACTACGAGCAGTACTTC. This encodes CASSQGLYYYEQYF. The rearrangement links TRBV3-1 to TRBJ2-7; unclear D gene. The V gene lost 1 base and the J gene lost 3 bases, with 10 bases spanning the gap. The V gene's germline CDR1 is LGHDT and CDR2 YNNKEL (reference sequence). The CDR3 runs to 14 residues.